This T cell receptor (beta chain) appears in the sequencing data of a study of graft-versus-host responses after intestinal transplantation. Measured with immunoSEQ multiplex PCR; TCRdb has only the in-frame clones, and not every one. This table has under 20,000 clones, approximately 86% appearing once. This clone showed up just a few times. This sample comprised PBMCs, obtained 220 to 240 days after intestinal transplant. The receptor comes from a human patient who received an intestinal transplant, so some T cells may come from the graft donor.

In DNA, the CDR3 is TGCGCCAGCAGGGGACAGGGTGAAAAACTGTTTTTT. It yields the protein CASRGQGEKLFF. The chain combines TRBV10-1 with TRBJ1-4; 9 positions match TRBD1. The length of the CDR3 is 12 residues. V was pared by 6 bases and J by 7 bases, with 0 bases of the junction left unmatched. Per germline, CDR1 WNHNN and CDR2 SYGVQD (reference sequence).